The 2 T cell receptor beta chains below come from one sample, sequenced in a study of T cells after yellow fever vaccination. TCRdb ran MiXCR on the 5' RACE reads and lists one entry per CDR3 protein. This table has around 100,000 distinct CDR3 sequences, around 5.8% appearing once. The material was CD8+ T cells sorted from PBMCs, obtained 10 days after the yellow fever booster vaccination. The receptor set was obtained from a man in his late teens or twenties who received the YFV17D yellow fever vaccine.

This clonotype was observed a few times. J is TRBJ2-5 and V is TRBV27, with 15 bases that match TRBD2. J lost 5 bases, V lost 4 bases, and 11 bases had no gene match. This CDR3 comprises 18 residues. Germline-derived CDR1 and CDR2 are MNHEY and SMNVEV (reference sequence). The CDR3: CASSSIGLAGGRVETQYF. The CDR3 DNA reads as TGTGCCAGCAGTTCGATAGGACTAGCGGGGGGGAGGGTGGAGACCCAGTACTTC.

V gene TRBV20-1 combines with J gene TRBJ2-3, with D possibly TRBD2 on 6 matching bases. This CDR3 has 14 residues. With 3 bases removed from V and 4 bases from J, the gap between germline ends came to 14 bases. The germline CDR1 and CDR2 sequences are DFQATT and SNEGSKA (reference sequence). The CDR3 coding sequence is TGCAGTGCTAGCCCCCGGGTAGCGGCAGATACGCAGTATTTT. Translated, it gives CSASPRVAADTQYF.